Listed below are T cell receptor beta chains from one sample, sequenced in a study of T cells in localized non-small cell lung cancer. Libraries were prepared by immunoSEQ multiplex PCR; TCRdb keeps only in-frame clonotypes and omits some of them. The table has roughly 2,700 clones, roughly 34% seen once. The specimen comprised lung tumor tissue, sampled before any cancer treatment. The receptors originated from a female donor of 60 years or more with stage II squamous cell lung carcinoma. Both conserved end residues are part of each CDR3. The D gene is left open where the match is weak. A clone size is listed for some rows: how often the clone was seen (once, few, many), or a class if it is expanded.

V gene	D gene	J gene	clone size	CDR3 DNA	CDR3 protein
TRBV30	NA	TRBJ2-7	NA	TGTGCCTGGAGTGTACGTTCCCCCTACGAGCAGTACTTC	CAWSVRSPYEQYF
TRBV19	NA	TRBJ1-5	NA	TGTGCCAGTAGTCCAAGCAATCAGCCCCAGCATTTT	CASSPSNQPQHF
TRBV19	TRBD1	TRBJ1-1	large	TGTGCCAGTAGTATGACAGGGTACACTGAAGCTTTCTTT	CASSMTGYTEAFF
TRBV6-8	TRBD2	TRBJ2-1	few	TGTGCCAGCAGTTACTCGAGAACGGCGGGGGGGTACGAGCAGTTCTTC	CASSYSRTAGGYEQFF
TRBV9	TRBD1	TRBJ2-5	medium-sized	TGTGCCAGCAGCGCCGCAGGGGGTCGGGAGACCCAGTACTTC	CASSAAGGRETQYF
TRBV1	NA	TRBJ2-1	few	TGCGCCAGCAGCCAAGAACCAGGGCGGAATGAGCAGTTCTTC	CASSQEPGRNEQFF
TRBV11-3	TRBD1	TRBJ2-7	large	TGTGCCAGCAGCTCGGCCGGGACAGGGGGGGAGGTTTCCTACGAGCAGTACTTC	CASSSAGTGGEVSYEQYF
TRBV6-8	NA	TRBJ1-1	NA	TGTGCCATCACTACAGCGAGCGTCACTGAAGCTTTCTTT	CAITTASVTEAFF
TRBV19	TRBD1	TRBJ1-2	NA	TGTGCCAGTACCAGGGACAGCTATGGCTACACCTTC	CASTRDSYGYTF
TRBV6-8	TRBD2	TRBJ2-5	few	TGTGCCAGCAGTTACTGGAGGGAGGGCGCGTATTTGGAGACCCAGTACTTC	CASSYWREGAYLETQYF
TRBV9	NA	TRBJ2-5	NA	TGTGCCACCAGGGGCCCACAAGAGACCCAGTACTTC	CATRGPQETQYF
TRBV19	NA	TRBJ1-5	NA	TGTGCCAGTAGTATAACAAACCGAGGCAATCAGCCCCAGCATTTT	CASSITNRGNQPQHF
TRBV5-1	TRBD2	TRBJ2-1	once	TGCGCCAGCAGCTTAGCTAGCGGGGGGGATATCCATGAGCAGTTCTTC	CASSLASGGDIHEQFF
TRBV6-8	NA	TRBJ1-2	medium-sized	TGTGCCAGCAGTTTCCGCGGGGGGCGCGGCTATGGCTACACCTTC	CASSFRGGRGYGYTF
TRBV6-8	TRBD1	TRBJ2-7	few	TGTGCCAGCAGCACCATAGGGACAGGGGTAAGGAACGAGCAGTACTTC	CASSTIGTGVRNEQYF